The clone carrying this T cell receptor beta chain appeared a few times. Its specificity is unknown. The data originate from a study of T cell repertoires in cytomegalovirus infection. As for the study in general: CMV infection and matching HLA type were both indicated by public TCR beta signatures. Whole-study findings and limits: Dominating the ex vivo response were TCR beta clonotypes that were CMV-specific and HLA-C-restricted. People with CMV and the relevant HLA were identified by cumulative public TCR beta family frequency.

With V trimmed by 5 bases and J by 6 bases, 8 bases remained unmatched. Germline values: CDR1 SEHNR, CDR2 FQNEAQ (reference sequence). This CDR3 has 15 amino acids. MiXCR was run by TCRdb on the reads, yielding one entry per CDR3 protein. The table shows 150,000 to 200,000 distinct CDR3 sequences, with roughly an eighth occurring only once. The source is a human donor in good health (CMV status not recorded). Some clones in this sample may be carry-over from other donors' samples. The sample taken for sequencing was PBMCs. V usage is TRBV7-9 and J usage is TRBJ2-1; 9 positions agree with TRBD2. CDR3 loop: CASSPLAGFSNEQFF. CDR3 sequence (DNA): TGTGCCAGCAGCCCCCTAGCGGGGTTTAGCAATGAGCAGTTCTTC.